The 10 T cell receptor beta chains below all came from one sample that was sequenced in a study of cytomegalovirus exposure and HLA in healthy donors (dated by TCRdb to 2016 to 2017). The library came from the immunoSEQ multiplex PCR assay. A mixture of 60 forward primers for TCR Vbeta segments and 13 reverse primers for TCR Jbeta segments was used in the multiplex PCR. The table comes from immuneACCESS by way of TCRdb, which keeps in-frame sequences with V and J called. Part of the clones is missing from these tables; in studies checked, under half for an unresolved V gene and the rest for unknown reasons. The sample table shows over 95,000 clones, and about 61% are seen once. Roughly 8% of the sample is in the top ten clones. The sample comprised PBMCs. These receptors came from a man between 18 and 29 years old in good health and CMV-seropositive.

V usage is TRBV7-9 and J usage is TRBJ2-2, with TRBD1 as a possible D gene (6 bases). The V gene's germline CDR1 is SEHNR and CDR2 FQNEAQ (reference sequence). This CDR3 is built from 17 residues. V lost 5 bases and J 4 bases, leaving 20 bases between the germline ends. The CDR3 protein is CASSPYTGTSSTGELFF. The CDR3 coding sequence is TGTGCCAGCAGCCCTTATACAGGGACCTCGAGCACCGGGGAGCTGTTTTTT.

A few counts support this clone. The chain combines TRBV4-1 with TRBJ2-7; 9 bases align to TRBD2. The germline gives CDR1 MGHRA, CDR2 YSYEKL. The CDR3 sequence is 16 residues long. V was clipped by 0 bases and J by 6 bases; unmatched bases: 9. CDR3 nucleotide sequence: TGCGCCAGCAGCCAAGACGCAGTTCCTAGCGGGGCCGAGCAGTACTTC. This gives the protein CASSQDAVPSGAEQYF.

A few counts support this clone. The V and J genes are TRBV5-6 and TRBJ2-3, with 11 bases fitting TRBD2. Germline CDR1 and CDR2: SGHDT and YYEEEE. This CDR3 has 16 residues. V was clipped by 4 bases and J by 1 base; unmatched bases: 5. CDR3 protein: CASSISGGVGTDTQYF. CDR3 in DNA: TGTGCCAGCAGCATTAGCGGGGGGGTTGGCACAGATACGCAGTATTTT.

J is TRBJ2-3 and V is TRBV2; 14 bases map to TRBD2. The V and J ends lost 7 bases and 1 base, in that order; junction bases with no gene match: 7. The CDR3 covers 17 residues. In germline, CDR1 is SNHLY, CDR2 FYNNEI. CDR3 residues: CASIGLAGGQGTDTQYF. The CDR3 region has the DNA TGTGCCAGCATCGGACTAGCGGGGGGCCAGGGCACAGATACGCAGTATTTT.

CDR3 nucleotides: TGTGCCAGCAGTGAAGCCCGACTACAAGTCTACGAGCAGTACGTC. It specifies CASSEARLQVYEQYV. This chain joins TRBV6-1 and TRBJ2-7; the D gene is possibly TRBD2 (5 bases). CDR1 and CDR2 (germline): MNHNS, SASEGT. CDR3 length: 15 amino acids. V was shortened by 0 bases and J by 3 bases, with 12 bases between the two germline ends.

The genes are TRBV5-1 and TRBJ2-1; 10 bases match TRBD2. The CDR3 runs 15 residues. Trimming cost V 3 bases and J 6 bases; bases outside gene matches: 6. CDR1 and CDR2 from the germline V gene are SGHRS and YFSETQ. Here the CDR3 DNA reads TGCGCCAGCAGCTGGACTAGCGGCGTAGGCAATGAGCAGTTCTTC. Translated: CASSWTSGVGNEQFF.

The chain carries TRBV5-4 and TRBJ2-5, with TRBD2 identical over 8 bases. Germline V gives CDR1 SGHNT, CDR2 YYREEE (reference sequence). Trimming took 7 bases from V and 5 from J; bases not matched to a gene: 10. There are 14 residues in the CDR3. CDR3 nucleotides: TGTGCCAGCCAAGTGGCGGGGGGCCGGGAGACCCAGTACTTC. Its translation is CASQVAGGRETQYF.

The chain combines TRBV10-2 with TRBJ2-1; 8 bases line up with TRBD1. J was trimmed by 6 bases and V by 5 bases; bases with no gene match: 6. The CDR3 has 14 residues. Per germline, CDR1 WSHSY and CDR2 SAAADI. CDR3 nucleotide sequence: TGCGCCAGCAGTCGGACAGGGCCCCCCAATGAGCAGTTCTTC. This encodes CASSRTGPPNEQFF.

This chain links TRBV5-6 with TRBJ2-3, with D possibly matching TRBD1 (6 bases). In germline, CDR1 is SGHDT, CDR2 YYEEEE. Between the trimmed V and J ends, which lost 0 bases and 1 base, there was a span of 12 bases. The CDR3 totals 16 residues. The CDR3, as DNA: TGTGCCAGCAGCTTGGTCTTTTCAGGGGGCACAGATACGCAGTATTTT. It is translated as CASSLVFSGGTDTQYF.

This chain joins TRBV6-1 and TRBJ1-1; D remains unclear. The germline V and J ends were trimmed by 2 bases and 1 base, with 11 bases remaining between them. Germline CDR1 is MNHNS and CDR2 is SASEGT. The CDR3 sequence is 15 residues long. CDR3 bases: TGTGCCAGCAGTGAATATGAAGTTAGGAACACTGAAGCTTTCTTT. It codes for CASSEYEVRNTEAFF.